These T cell receptor beta chains were read from a single sample in a study of blood T cell repertoires in COVID-19. Sequenced by immunoSEQ multiplex PCR; TCRdb stores in-frame clones only, minus some. The sample lists over 300,000 clones; about 85% were seen once. Sequencing input: PBMCs or T cells enriched from blood (not recorded which). The receptors stem from a young woman who had recovered from COVID-19. Both conserved end residues are part of each CDR3.

j_gene	v_gene	len	CDR3aa
TRBJ2-3	TRBV7-9	15	CASSPWTGGTDTQYF
TRBJ1-1	TRBV4-1	14	CASSQVGWNTEAFF
TRBJ2-1	TRBV18	15	CASSPGGPGENEQFF
TRBJ1-1	TRBV7-9	13	CASSLLMYTEAFF
TRBJ1-2	TRBV5-1	14	CASSFDRVTGGYTF
TRBJ1-1	TRBV5-1	14	CASSSGQGDTEAFF
TRBJ1-6	TRBV3-1/TRBV3-2	14	CASSRDRVNSPLHF
TRBJ1-2	TRBV12-5	13	CASGALDNYGYTF
TRBJ1-5	TRBV2	15	CASSEAKRPGVGQHF
TRBJ1-2	TRBV9	15	CASSVATGGSYGYTF
TRBJ2-7	TRBV2	13	CASRASVRYEQYF
TRBJ2-1	TRBV6-5	15	CASSPPGLGYNEQFF
TRBJ2-2	TRBV7-9	18	CASSLALRDRARTGELFF
TRBJ1-5	TRBV20-1	15	CSASRGGDSNQPQHF
TRBJ1-6	TRBV11-2	15	CASSLDPGNFSPLHF
TRBJ2-2	TRBV30	12	CAWSVRTGELFF
TRBJ2-1	TRBV6-1	11	CASSEAVSPVF
TRBJ1-5	TRBV11-2	14	CASSLAGGNQPQHF
TRBJ1-2	TRBV5-6	13	CASSYPQGDGYTF
TRBJ2-2	TRBV5-1	18	CASSLWPRTGGDTGELFF
TRBJ2-2	TRBV6-2/TRBV6-3	16	CASSLGAGINTGELFF
TRBJ1-6	TRBV5-6	15	CASSSRGQYNSPLHF
TRBJ1-2	TRBV5-4	14	CASSSRQGRYGYTF
TRBJ1-2	TRBV6-4	13	CASSAGGGYGYTF
TRBJ2-5	TRBV7-7	14	CASSTGQGYETQYF
TRBJ2-7	TRBV19	14	CASSIVHSTYEQYF
TRBJ1-5	TRBV11-1	13	CASSSYRGQPQHF
TRBJ2-5	TRBV6-5	13	CASRGTSAQTQYF
TRBJ1-5	TRBV5-6	15	CASSAGQGAAATQHF
TRBJ1-2	TRBV2	14	CASSQEGGGYGYTF
TRBJ2-2	TRBV2	15	CASKEQGPGTGELFF
TRBJ1-4	TRBV19	15	CASSINGKRGEKLFF
TRBJ2-7	TRBV3-1/TRBV3-2	16	CASSPHSGGISYEQYF
TRBJ1-5	TRBV15	16	CATSRDRSLPGQPQHF
TRBJ2-3	TRBV10-3	15	CAIRRDRGATDTQYF
TRBJ2-3	TRBV27	13	CASSLWLADTQYF
TRBJ2-3	TRBV6-5	13	CATIGTAPDTQYF
TRBJ2-5	TRBV10-3	16	CAISDRVRGAQETQYF
TRBJ1-1	TRBV5-1	14	CASSLDRLSTEAFF
TRBJ1-1	TRBV12-3/TRBV12-4	11	CASSLSNEAFF
TRBJ1-2	TRBV7-2	18	CASGRGSSHLDILRGYTF
TRBJ2-3	TRBV11-2	13	CASSQGSLNTQYF
TRBJ1-5	TRBV27	13	CASSFGGNQPQHF
TRBJ1-2	TRBV5-4	15	CASSLAGTGSYGYTF
TRBJ1-5	TRBV15	15	CATSRQVYSNQPQHF
TRBJ2-5	TRBV6-1	13	CASSERQGETQYF
TRBJ1-5	TRBV19	15	CASSIQAGKNQPQHF
TRBJ1-1	TRBV6-1	12	CASSDAPGEAFF
TRBJ2-3	TRBV6-4	15	CASSQAHPPTDTQYF
TRBJ2-7	TRBV6-2/TRBV6-3	14	CASSYTGGTYEQYF
TRBJ1-6	TRBV18	17	CASSPVTGLSYNSPLHF
TRBJ2-4	TRBV13	17	CASSLGDREVAKNIQYF
TRBJ2-2	TRBV28	12	CASRSEAGELFF
TRBJ1-2	TRBV7-9	12	CASSQTEDGYTF
TRBJ1-2	TRBV2	12	CASGEGYYGYTF
TRBJ1-1	TRBV2	15	CASSEELGRVDEAFF
TRBJ1-6	TRBV10-1	14	CASRGDRENSPLHF